This is a list of T cell receptor beta chains from one sample in a study of shared clonotypes between healthy human individuals. The protocol was immunoSEQ multiplex PCR, while the TCRdb copy is restricted to in-frame clones and leaves out a portion. The sample consists of 2 million or so clones, over 85% of them appearing once. The sample comprised naive CD4+ T cells sorted from blood. These receptor sequences come from a man aged 18-30 years in good health. Both conserved end residues are part of each CDR3. The D gene is left open where the match is weak. Rows may omit the clone size; those that give it use once, few, many or a size class.

j_gene | v_gene | d_gene | len | abundance | CDR3nt | CDR3aa
TRBJ2-7 | TRBV29-1 | . | 14 | . | TGCAGCGTTGATCCAGGGGCAAGTTCGGCCGAGCAGTACTTC | CSVDPGASSAEQYF
TRBJ2-1 | TRBV9 | . | 13 | . | TGTGCCAGCAGCGTAGACATTTACAATGAGCAGTTCTTC | CASSVDIYNEQFF
TRBJ1-6 | TRBV14 | TRBD1 | 13 | . | TGTGCCAGCAGCCAAGCCGACAGGGCCCCCCTCCACTTT | CASSQADRAPLHF
TRBJ2-1 | TRBV19 | TRBD2 | 15 | . | TGTGCCAGTAGTATCGCTAGCGGGAGTGTCAATGAGCAGTTCTTC | CASSIASGSVNEQFF
TRBJ2-3 | TRBV4-1 | . | 13 | . | TGCGCCAGCAGCGGGAGAAACACAGATACGCAGTATTTT | CASSGRNTDTQYF
TRBJ2-5 | TRBV5-1 | TRBD1 | 15 | . | TGCGCCAGCAGCGGACAGGACACCTCGGGTGAGACCCAGTACTTC | CASSGQDTSGETQYF
TRBJ1-1 | TRBV6-5 | . | 12 | . | TGTGCCAGCAGGCGCTCCAGTGGCGAAGCTTTCTTT | CASRRSSGEAFF
TRBJ2-5 | TRBV18 | TRBD2 | 18 | once | TGTGCCAGCTCCCCTGGTCTAGCGGGAGGCCCGGGCCAAGAGACCCAGTACTTC | CASSPGLAGGPGQETQYF
TRBJ2-7 | TRBV5-5 | . | 13 | . | TGTGCCAGCAGCCTATTGGATCTTTCTCGGCAGTACTTC | CASSLLDLSRQYF
TRBJ2-7 | TRBV27 | TRBD2 | 15 | . | TGTGCCAGCAGTTTGGGGGGAGCGGGAATCGACGAGCAGTACTTC | CASSLGGAGIDEQYF
TRBJ2-5 | TRBV10-1 | TRBD1 | 13 | . | TGCGCCAGCAGTAGGACAGGGATAGAGACCCAGTACTTC | CASSRTGIETQYF
TRBJ2-1 | TRBV5-4 | TRBD2 | 15 | . | TGTGCCAGCAGCCCCCGGACTAGCACGATCAATGAGCAGTTCTTC | CASSPRTSTINEQFF
TRBJ1-3 | TRBV10-3 | . | 16 | . | TGTGCCATCAGTGAGTCGTCGACGCTCACTGGAAACACCATATATTTT | CAISESSTLTGNTIYF
TRBJ2-2 | TRBV28 | . | 13 | . | TGTGCCAGCAGTTTAGGTAACCCCGGGGAGCTGTTTTTT | CASSLGNPGELFF
TRBJ1-5 | TRBV28 | . | 16 | . | TGTGCCAGCAGTCCCAGAGCGGGGAAAAGCAATCAGCCCCAGCATTTT | CASSPRAGKSNQPQHF
TRBJ1-1 | TRBV11-2 | TRBD1 | 15 | . | TGTGCCAGCACTCTACAACAGGGGACGGGCACTGAAGCTTTCTTT | CASTLQQGTGTEAFF
TRBJ1-6 | TRBV27 | . | 13 | . | TGTGCCAGCAGCCGGGGGGTTTGGTCACCCCTCCACTTT | CASSRGVWSPLHF
TRBJ2-7 | TRBV6-1 | . | 12 | . | TGTGCCAGCACCTCACCCCAGGAAGAGCAGTACTTC | CASTSPQEEQYF
TRBJ2-1 | TRBV5-1 | TRBD2 | 18 | . | TGCGCCAGCAGCGTGGGACTAGCGGGGGGTTTGTCCTACAATGAGCAGTTCTTC | CASSVGLAGGLSYNEQFF
TRBJ2-2 | TRBV27 | TRBD1 | 14 | . | TGTGCCAGCAAAATACGGGACAGGGTCGGGGAGCTGTTTTTT | CASKIRDRVGELFF
TRBJ2-7 | TRBV4-3 | . | 15 | . | TGCGCCAGCAGCCAAGAAGGCGGCTTACAAAACGAGCAGTACTTC | CASSQEGGLQNEQYF
TRBJ1-4 | TRBV27 | . | 16 | . | TGTGCCAGCAGTCAAGGCAGCCCTGGGCTTAATGAAAAACTGTTTTTT | CASSQGSPGLNEKLFF
TRBJ1-4 | TRBV2 | . | 14 | . | TGTGCCAGCAGGCCAGGGTCAACTAATGAAAAACTGTTTTTT | CASRPGSTNEKLFF
TRBJ2-2 | TRBV28 | . | 16 | . | TGTGCCAGCAGTTTACACAAAGCTCAAAGGGCCGGGGAGCTGTTTTTT | CASSLHKAQRAGELFF
TRBJ2-7 | TRBV27 | TRBD1 | 14 | . | TGTGCCAGCAGTAGGGACAGGCAAACCTACGAGCAGTACTTC | CASSRDRQTYEQYF
TRBJ2-2 | TRBV2 | TRBD1 | 14 | . | TGTGCCAGCGACCAGACAGGGGTCACCGGGGAGCTGTTTTTT | CASDQTGVTGELFF
TRBJ2-7 | TRBV10-3 | TRBD1 | 13 | . | TGTGCCATCTCTCCGGGACAGGAGGCGGAGCAGTACTTC | CAISPGQEAEQYF
TRBJ1-5 | TRBV19 | TRBD1 | 15 | . | TGTGCCAGTAGTGGACAGGGGGCAAGCAATCAGCCCCAGCATTTT | CASSGQGASNQPQHF
TRBJ2-1 | TRBV11-3 | TRBD1 | 13 | . | TGTGCCAGCAGGAGGGACAGGGAAAATGAGCAGTTCTTC | CASRRDRENEQFF
TRBJ2-5 | TRBV25-1 | TRBD2 | 15 | . | TGTGCCAGCAGTTCCCCCGCGGGAGGGCGTGAGACCCAGTACTTC | CASSSPAGGRETQYF
TRBJ2-5 | TRBV7-9 | TRBD2 | 14 | . | TGTGCCAGCAGCTTAACCGGGGGGTCAGAGACCCAGTACTTC | CASSLTGGSETQYF
TRBJ1-6 | TRBV30 | . | 15 | . | TGTGCCTGTTCCTCCTCAGGGGCCGGCTACTCACCCCTCCACTTT | CACSSSGAGYSPLHF
TRBJ1-1 | TRBV6-5 | . | 12 | . | TGTGCCAGCTCGAGAGGGAACACTGAAGCTTTCTTT | CASSRGNTEAFF
TRBJ1-1 | TRBV11-2 | . | 15 | . | TGTGCCAGCAGACGTGTCGGGGGGCTTGACACTGAAGCTTTCTTT | CASRRVGGLDTEAFF
TRBJ1-2 | TRBV19 | . | 15 | . | TGTGCCAGTAGTACCAATCGACAGCTCCACTATGGCTACACCTTC | CASSTNRQLHYGYTF
TRBJ2-3 | TRBV5-1 | . | 14 | . | TGCGCCAGCAGCTTGTCGCGGGGCCCAGATACGCAGTATTTT | CASSLSRGPDTQYF
TRBJ2-5 | TRBV6-6 | TRBD1 | 14 | . | TGTGCCAGCAGCATGGGACAGCATCAAGAGACCCAGTACTTC | CASSMGQHQETQYF
TRBJ2-7 | TRBV9 | TRBD1 | 13 | . | TGTGCCAGCAGCCCGACAGGGTACTACGAGCAGTACTTC | CASSPTGYYEQYF
TRBJ2-3 | TRBV30 | . | 13 | . | TGTGCCGGACGGGGGATCGGCACAGATACGCAGTATTTT | CAGRGIGTDTQYF
TRBJ1-1 | TRBV21-1 | . | 16 | . | TGTGCCAGCAGCAAAAGAGGGCCCCATCAATTTTTGGGGGCTTTCTTT | CASSKRGPHQFLGAFF
TRBJ2-1 | TRBV2 | TRBD2 | 15 | . | TGTGCCAGCAGGAAAGGGCTAGCGGGAGGCCCCGAGCAGTTCTTC | CASRKGLAGGPEQFF
TRBJ2-7 | TRBV19 | TRBD1 | 16 | once | TGTGCCAGTAGTTCACACAGGACAGGTAATCGCTACGAGCAGTACTTC | CASSSHRTGNRYEQYF
TRBJ2-3 | TRBV5-4 | TRBD2 | 16 | . | TGTGCCAGCAGCTTGGCCGGACTAGCGGGCACAGATACGCAGTATTTT | CASSLAGLAGTDTQYF
TRBJ2-3 | TRBV27 | . | 15 | . | TGTGCCAGCAGCCGACCCGCTCCTCTCACAGATACGCAGTATTTT | CASSRPAPLTDTQYF
TRBJ2-3 | TRBV12-5 | . | 14 | . | TGTGCTAGTGGTTTGGGACTACCCACAGATACGCAGTATTTT | CASGLGLPTDTQYF